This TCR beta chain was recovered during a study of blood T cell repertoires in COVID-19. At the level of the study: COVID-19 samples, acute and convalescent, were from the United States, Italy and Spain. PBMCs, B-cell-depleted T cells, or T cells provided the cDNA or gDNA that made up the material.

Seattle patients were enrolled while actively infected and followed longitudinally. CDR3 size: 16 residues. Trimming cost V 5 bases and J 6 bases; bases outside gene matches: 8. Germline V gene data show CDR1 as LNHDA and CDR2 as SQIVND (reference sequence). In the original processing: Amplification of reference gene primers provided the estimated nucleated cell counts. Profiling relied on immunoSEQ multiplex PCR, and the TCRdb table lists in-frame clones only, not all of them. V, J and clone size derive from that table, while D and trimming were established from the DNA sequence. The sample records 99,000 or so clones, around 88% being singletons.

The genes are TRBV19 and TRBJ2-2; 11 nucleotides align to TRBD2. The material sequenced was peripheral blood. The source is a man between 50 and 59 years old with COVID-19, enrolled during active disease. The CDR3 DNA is TGTGCCAGTAGTGCCGAGTTAGCGGGGGGGCCCGGGGAGCTGTTTTTT. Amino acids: CASSAELAGGPGELFF. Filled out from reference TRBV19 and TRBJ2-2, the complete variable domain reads DGGITQSPKYLFRKEGQNVTLSCEQNLNHDAMYWYRQDPGQGLRLIYYSQIVNDFQKGDIAEGYSVSREKKESFPLTVTSAQKNPTAFYLCASSAELAGGPGELFFGEGSRLTVL.